The next 24 T cell receptor beta chains were all read from a single sample in a study of cytomegalovirus exposure and HLA in healthy donors. The PCR was carried out with 60 Vbeta primers and 13 Jbeta primers. Assay used: immunoSEQ multiplex PCR; TCRdb lists only in-frame clones, some missing. The table has 85,000 to 100,000 clones, approximately 75% seen once; the top ten hold about 4%. Sample: PBMCs. The receptors here all came from a middle-aged woman in good health and CMV-seronegative.

This clone was detected only a few times. V is TRBV7-2 and J is TRBJ2-1; TRBD1 aligns across 7 bases. This CDR3 spans 13 amino acids. The ends lost 4 bases at V and 8 bases at J; junction bases unmatched: 5. Germline V gives CDR1 SGHTA, CDR2 FQGNSA. CDR3 protein: CASSSQGSDEQFF. In nucleotides, the CDR3 is TGTGCCAGCAGCTCACAGGGGTCCGATGAGCAGTTCTTC.

This rearrangement joins TRBV6-5 to TRBJ1-1; 8 nucleotides agree with TRBD1. Germline V gene data show CDR1 as MNHEY and CDR2 as SVGAGI. The CDR3 consists of 14 residues. Trimming took 6 bases from V and 5 from J; bases not matched to a gene: 8. The CDR3 here is CASSEQGGRTEAFF. In DNA, the CDR3 is TGTGCCAGCAGCGAACAGGGGGGGAGGACTGAAGCTTTCTTT.

This chain connects TRBV5-4 to TRBJ2-7, with 8 bases aligning to TRBD1. Trimming removed 4 bases from V and 9 bases from J; junction bases left unmatched: 15. Germline V lookup: CDR1 SGHNT, CDR2 YYREEE (reference sequence). The CDR3 length is 15 residues. The DNA of the CDR3 is TGTGCCAGCAGCGTCCAGGGACAGGACGCCGCCGGGCAGTACTTC. Its translation: CASSVQGQDAAGQYF.

The chain has TRBV7-8 and TRBJ1-2, with TRBD1 identical over 7 bases. Germline V gene data show CDR1 as SGHVS and CDR2 as FQNEAQ. The CDR3 runs to 13 residues. V shed 1 base, J shed 14 bases, and the junction held 10 bases outside the gene matches. Here the CDR3 DNA reads TGTGCCAGCAGCTTAGGAGTTAGACAGGGTAGTACCTTC. It yields the protein CASSLGVRQGSTF.

The chain carries TRBV7-6 and TRBJ2-1, with 14 positions matching TRBD2. Losses at the gene ends were 5 bases for V and 9 bases for J; bases not matched to a gene: 6. The CDR3 covers 15 residues. Germline CDR1 is SGHVS and CDR2 is FNYEAQ. CDR3 coding DNA: TGTGCCAGCAGCATGACTAGCGGGGGGGCCGGTGAGCAGTTCTTC. It yields the protein CASSMTSGGAGEQFF.

The chain is built from TRBV14 and TRBJ2-7, with TRBD2 matching 13 bases. Losses at the gene ends were 3 bases for V and 2 bases for J; bases not matched to a gene: 1. CDR1 and CDR2 (germline): SGHDN, FVKESK. The CDR3 loop spans 15 amino acids. The CDR3 here is CASSQGLAGTYEQYF. The CDR3 nucleotides are TGTGCCAGCAGCCAGGGACTAGCGGGGACCTACGAGCAGTACTTC.

This chain joins TRBV7-9 and TRBJ1-4; 8 bases are shared with TRBD1. Per the germline V gene, CDR1 is SEHNR and CDR2 is FQNEAQ (reference sequence). The CDR3 loop spans 16 amino acids. Trimming at V came to 5 bases and at J to 2 bases, leaving 7 bases not matched to a gene. The CDR3 DNA follows: TGTGCCAGCAGCCAAGGACAGGGAAATACTAATGAAAAACTGTTTTTT. Amino acids: CASSQGQGNTNEKLFF. The full variable domain, in which reference TRBV7-9 and TRBJ1-4 provide the parts outside the CDR3, is DTGVSQNPRHKITKRGQNVTFRCDPISEHNRLYWYRQTLGQGPEFLTYFQNEAQLEKSRLLSDRFSAERPKGSFSTLEIQRTEQGDSAMYLCASSQGQGNTNEKLFFGSGTQLSVL.

The rearrangement links TRBV18 to TRBJ2-3; 14 bases line up with TRBD2. Germline V lookup: CDR1 KGHSH, CDR2 LQKENI. With 3 bases clipped from V and 5 bases from J, the junction kept 7 bases outside the gene matches. This CDR3 has 17 residues. DNA for the CDR3: TGTGCCAGCTCACCGTTACCGACTAGCGGGGGGGAAGATACGCAGTATTTT. Encoded protein: CASSPLPTSGGEDTQYF.

The rearrangement links TRBV20-1 to TRBJ1-5, with unresolved D. Trimming left V 0 bases short and J 12 bases short, with 9 bases between. CDR1 and CDR2 from the germline V gene are DFQATT and SNEGSKA (reference sequence). There are 11 residues in the CDR3. The CDR3 DNA reads TGCAGTGCTAGAGATCTCCCGTTCCAGCATTTT. Translation: CSARDLPFQHF.

There are a few counts of this clone. This chain joins TRBV27 and TRBJ1-6, with a weak D call TRBD1 (5 bases). In germline, CDR1 is MNHEY, CDR2 SMNVEV (reference sequence). This CDR3 comprises 15 residues. Trimming stripped 2 bases from V and 6 bases from J, with 11 bases between. CDR3 nucleotides: TGTGCCAGCAGTTTAGGGCAGGGAATTAATTCACCCCTCCACTTT. Translated, it gives CASSLGQGINSPLHF.

This sequence joins TRBV6-1 and TRBJ2-7; D is unresolved. Germline values: CDR1 MNHNS, CDR2 SASEGT. The V end lost 4 bases, the J end lost 6 bases, and 4 bases lay between the germline ends. CDR3 length equals 10 residues. CDR3 nucleotide sequence: TGTGCCAGCAGTGGTAGCGAGCAGTACTTC. The encoded protein is CASSGSEQYF.

The J gene is TRBJ1-5, the V gene TRBV28; the match to TRBD1 covers 7 bases. The length of the CDR3 is 18 residues. Germline CDR1 and CDR2: MDHEN and SYDVKM. After removal of 6 bases from V and 1 base from J, the junction contained 15 bases not matched to a gene. The CDR3 DNA follows: TGTGCCAGCAGCTCTCTGCTTTGGGGACAGACCAGCAATCAGCCCCAGCATTTT. It yields the protein CASSSLLWGQTSNQPQHF.

This chain connects TRBV9 to TRBJ2-2; D not resolved. V was shortened by 4 bases and J by 5 bases, with 9 bases between the two germline ends. CDR1 SGDLS and CDR2 YYNGEE come from the germline V gene. The CDR3 is 13 amino acids. The CDR3 DNA follows: TGTGCCAGCAGCCCGCCTACGACCGGGGAGCTGTTTTTT. Its translation is CASSPPTTGELFF.

V gene TRBV7-9 combines with J gene TRBJ2-5, with a possible D match to TRBD1 (6 bases). The V end was cut by 3 bases, the J end by 13 bases, with 21 bases between. The CDR3 loop spans 14 amino acids. Germline V CDR1 and CDR2: SEHNR, FQNEAQ (reference sequence). This chain's CDR3 is CASSLDYLRTVLYF. CDR3 sequence (DNA): TGTGCCAGCAGCTTGGATTACCTCCGGACAGTTCTGTACTTC.

This chain connects TRBV7-2 to TRBJ2-2; the D gene is possibly TRBD1 (6 bases). The CDR3 has 14 amino acids. The V end was cut by 6 bases, the J end by 5 bases, with 13 bases between. The germline V gene has CDR1 SGHTA and CDR2 FQGNSA. This chain's CDR3 is CASRSYRETGELFF. Here the CDR3 DNA reads TGTGCCAGCAGGTCCTACAGGGAGACCGGGGAGCTGTTTTTT. Complete variable domain (other parts from reference TRBV7-2 and TRBJ2-2): GAGVSQSPSNKVTEKGKDVELRCDPISGHTALYWYRQSLGQGLEFLIYFQGNSAPDKSGLPSDRFSAERTGGSVSTLTIQRTQQEDSAVYLCASRSYRETGELFFGEGSRLTVL.

The chain carries TRBV4-2 and TRBJ1-3; maybe TRBD1 (6 bases). Trimming removed 1 base at V and 3 bases at J, with 16 bases between. Germline loops: CDR1 LGHNA, CDR2 YNFKEQ. The length of the CDR3 is 17 residues. CDR3 DNA: TGTGCCAGCAGCCAAGTACAACAGAGGACAGTTGGAAACACCATATATTTT. Amino acid sequence: CASSQVQQRTVGNTIYF.

The chain links TRBV4-1 to TRBJ2-3, with a possible D match to TRBD1 (5 bases). The CDR3 length is 14 residues. CDR1 MGHRA and CDR2 YSYEKL come from the germline V gene. V lost 1 base and J 4 bases, leaving 9 bases between the germline ends. The CDR3 bases are TGCGCCAGCAGCCAAGTCAGGGTTTCAGATACGCAGTATTTT. Amino acids: CASSQVRVSDTQYF.

This chain uses TRBV4-3 with TRBJ1-2; D is unresolved. Deletions cut 0 bases from V and 2 bases from J, with 10 bases between. The CDR3 is 15 amino acids. CDR1 and CDR2 from the germline V gene are LGHNA and YSLEER. The CDR3 DNA is TGCGCCAGCAGCCAAGATGCGAGCCAAAACTATGGCTACACCTTC. Translation: CASSQDASQNYGYTF.

V usage is TRBV30 and J usage is TRBJ1-4, with D possibly matching TRBD1 (6 bases). CDR1 and CDR2 (germline): GTSNPN, SVGIG (reference sequence). The V end was cut by 4 bases, the J end by 7 bases, with 19 bases between. The CDR3 spans 15 residues. The CDR3 coding sequence is TGTGCCTGGAAGAATAAGGGGGGGGCGAGTGAAAAACTGTTTTTT. Translated, it gives CAWKNKGGASEKLFF.

The gene calls are TRBV6-5 and TRBJ1-1; D unresolved. The V gene lost 3 bases and the J gene lost 1 base, with 15 bases spanning the gap. The V gene's germline CDR1 is MNHEY and CDR2 SVGAGI. The CDR3 sequence is 16 residues long. CDR3 in amino acids: CASSYSKVPGNTEAFF. The CDR3 DNA is TGTGCCAGCAGTTATTCAAAGGTGCCAGGGAACACTGAAGCTTTCTTT.

The rearrangement joins TRBV30 to TRBJ2-1, with D tentatively TRBD1 (6 bases). V lost 5 bases and J 9 bases, leaving 20 bases between the germline ends. Germline CDR1 reads GTSNPN; CDR2 reads SVGIG (reference sequence). The CDR3 spans 14 residues. CDR3 DNA sequence: TGTGCCTGGGCGACACCAGGGGCGCCAAGTGAGCAGTTCTTC. Protein sequence: CAWATPGAPSEQFF.

The V and J genes are TRBV28 and TRBJ2-1; D is unclear. CDR1 and CDR2 (germline): MDHEN, SYDVKM. The CDR3 sequence is 13 residues long. V lost 2 bases and J 6 bases, leaving 8 bases between the germline ends. This CDR3 reads CASSLPRSNEQFF. The CDR3 region has the DNA TGTGCCAGCAGTTTACCACGGAGCAATGAGCAGTTCTTC.

V gene TRBV9 combines with J gene TRBJ2-3; TRBD1 might be the D (6 bases). CDR1 is SGDLS, CDR2 YYNGEE, per germline. This CDR3 contains 13 residues. Trimming took 1 base from V and 7 from J, leaving 10 bases between them. CDR3 DNA: TGTGCCAGCAGCGTATCAGGGGACAATACGCAGTATTTT. Protein sequence: CASSVSGDNTQYF.

This clone was detected only a few times. The chain carries TRBV28 and TRBJ1-1; D not resolved. The CDR3 consists of 13 residues. Germline CDR1 MDHEN, CDR2 SYDVKM. V dropped 2 bases and J dropped 0 bases, with 4 bases sitting between them. The CDR3 protein is CASSLSLNTEAFF. CDR3 nucleotides: TGTGCCAGCAGTTTAAGCCTGAACACTGAAGCTTTCTTT.